This T cell receptor beta chain was profiled in a study of siplizumab effects on memory and regulatory T cells. In regard to this clone: Its antigen remains unknown.

Only in-frame clones appear in the TCRdb table, and some are missing; sequencing was by immunoSEQ multiplex PCR. The data show about 85,000 clones, 95% seen once. Broader study findings: The apparent diversity of naive T cells exceeded that of memory cells, and naive T cells seemed to make a major contribution to the alloresponse. Among alloreactive clones, only a minor fraction mapped to unstimulated subsets.

The CDR3 sequence is 14 residues long. Per germline, CDR1 WSHSY and CDR2 SAAADI. Between the trimmed V and J ends, which lost 3 bases and 3 bases, there was a span of 11 bases. This TCR was sampled from a human donor in good health. Sequencing input: CD8+ T cells sorted from blood. The V and J genes are TRBV10-2 and TRBJ1-2; D might be TRBD1 (5 bases). This CDR3 reads CASSDEGPDYGYTF. CDR3 nucleotides: TGCGCCAGCAGTGATGAGGGGCCGGACTATGGCTACACCTTC.